Shown below are 7 T cell receptor beta chains from a single sample sequenced in a study of blood T cell repertoires in COVID-19. Profiled with immunoSEQ multiplex PCR; TCRdb holds only in-frame clones, not every one. This sample yields some 110,000 clones, of which roughly 89% are seen a single time; about 4.1% belongs to the top ten. Specimen: peripheral blood. The receptors come from a man between 40 and 49 years old with acute or convalescent COVID-19.

The rearrangement joins TRBV27 to TRBJ2-1; TRBD2 matches at 7 bases. The CDR3 spans 16 residues. V gave up 6 bases and J gave up 0 bases; unmatched junction bases: 8. From germline, CDR1 is MNHEY and CDR2 SMNVEV (reference sequence). DNA for the CDR3: TGTGCCAGCAGGGCTTCCGGGGAGGGCTCCTACAATGAGCAGTTCTTC. As protein: CASRASGEGSYNEQFF.

The chain uses TRBV2 and TRBJ1-1; D possibly corresponds to TRBD1 (6 bases). V was trimmed by 5 bases and J by 8 bases, leaving 18 bases between them. Germline-derived CDR1 and CDR2 are SNHLY and FYNNEI. CDR3 size: 14 residues. The CDR3 region is CASSWDTNKPEAFF. The CDR3 DNA reads as TGTGCCAGCAGTTGGGACACAAACAAACCCGAAGCTTTCTTT.

J is TRBJ1-1 and V is TRBV2; D call uncertain. The length of the CDR3 is 15 residues. Germline assignment: CDR1 SNHLY and CDR2 FYNNEI. Trimming stripped 4 bases from V and 4 bases from J, with 16 bases between. The CDR3 bases are TGTGCCAGCAGTGTTCGGAAGGGAGGGAGCACTGAAGCTTTCTTT. It encodes CASSVRKGGSTEAFF.

The chain combines TRBV27 with TRBJ2-1; 8 bases map to TRBD2. V trimming: 5 bases; J trimming: 4 bases; junction bases outside the gene matches: 7. CDR1 is MNHEY, CDR2 SMNVEV, per germline (reference sequence). This CDR3 is 15 amino acids long. The CDR3 DNA reads TGTGCCAGCAGTCGGGAGCGGGAGAGATACAATGAGCAGTTCTTC. Residues: CASSRERERYNEQFF.

The rearrangement joins TRBV6-5 to TRBJ1-1; TRBD1 is a possible D gene (5 bases). In germline, CDR1 is MNHEY, CDR2 SVGAGI. The CDR3 has 12 amino acids. Trimming cost V 6 bases and J 8 bases, with 13 bases left between them. CDR3 in DNA: TGTGCCAGCAGCCTTCGGGGGGTAGAAGCTTTCTTT. Its protein is CASSLRGVEAFF.

This clone was seen a single time. The V and J genes are TRBV14 and TRBJ1-6; 7 bases match TRBD1. This CDR3 has 13 residues. In germline, CDR1 is SGHDN, CDR2 FVKESK. Trimming removed 10 bases from V and 7 bases from J; junction bases left unmatched: 7. DNA of the CDR3: TGTGCCACCTCGACAGGGTGGAATTCACCCCTCCACTTT. It translates to CATSTGWNSPLHF.

This clone is labeled as medium-sized. The chain couples TRBV6-2 or TRBV6-3 to TRBJ2-2, with 10 bases fitting TRBD1. The CDR3 is 16 amino acids. The ends lost 5 bases at V and 6 bases at J; junction bases unmatched: 9. Germline CDR1 and CDR2: MNHEY and SVGEGT. In DNA, the CDR3 is TGTGCCAGCAGTCCCGGACAGGGGGGAGGCGCCGGGGAGCTGTTTTTT. Translation: CASSPGQGGGAGELFF.